This T cell receptor beta chain came from a study of T cell responses to AZD1222 COVID-19 vaccine. Study observations and caveats: Mapped onto spike, vaccine-associated CD4 TCRs spanned it and were dominant at 160-218 and 743-854. Nearly half of spike-specific TCRs reportedly go after variant regions that carry no mutations. The study sampled repertoires only after the peak T cell response.

The data were produced by immunoSEQ multiplex PCR, yet TCRdb's version contains in-frame clones alone and is incomplete. The table includes 150,000 to 250,000 clones, roughly 92% detected once. Trimming removed 6 bases at V and 9 bases at J, with 12 bases between. The CDR3 extends over 13 amino acids. On this clone itself: The antigen is unknown.

V is TRBV12-3 or TRBV12-4 and J is TRBJ1-6; maybe TRBD1 (5 bases). Sequencing was performed on peripheral blood, taken 28 days after the second AZD1222 dose. This clonotype originated in an adult who received the AZD1222 COVID-19 vaccine. CDR3 coding DNA: TGTGCCAGCAGGGAACAGGCTGGTTCACCCCTCCACTTT. Residues: CASREQAGSPLHF.